This TCR beta chain stems from a study of blood T cell repertoires in COVID-19. Study as a whole: The cDNA or gDNA used as material had been derived from T cells, B-cell-depleted T cells, or PBMCs.

Germline V gene sequence: CDR1 SGHAT, CDR2 FQNNGV. There are 17 residues in the CDR3. Losses at the gene ends were 0 bases for V and 4 bases for J; bases not matched to a gene: 8. Seattle enrolled patients during active infection and tracked them longitudinally. Repertoires were generated with immunoSEQ multiplex PCR, while TCRdb's copy carries only in-frame clones and drops some. The data contain roughly 340,000 clones, 85% to 90% of them singletons. The sequenced material came from peripheral blood. The chain links TRBV11-2 to TRBJ2-2, with 7 bases aligning to TRBD2. The clonotype was recovered from a woman aged 45-60 years with COVID-19, enrolled during active disease. The CDR3 DNA is TGTGCCAGCAGCTTAGATTCGCTAGCGGCTCGCACCGGGGAGCTGTTTTTT. Amino acid sequence: CASSLDSLAARTGELFF.